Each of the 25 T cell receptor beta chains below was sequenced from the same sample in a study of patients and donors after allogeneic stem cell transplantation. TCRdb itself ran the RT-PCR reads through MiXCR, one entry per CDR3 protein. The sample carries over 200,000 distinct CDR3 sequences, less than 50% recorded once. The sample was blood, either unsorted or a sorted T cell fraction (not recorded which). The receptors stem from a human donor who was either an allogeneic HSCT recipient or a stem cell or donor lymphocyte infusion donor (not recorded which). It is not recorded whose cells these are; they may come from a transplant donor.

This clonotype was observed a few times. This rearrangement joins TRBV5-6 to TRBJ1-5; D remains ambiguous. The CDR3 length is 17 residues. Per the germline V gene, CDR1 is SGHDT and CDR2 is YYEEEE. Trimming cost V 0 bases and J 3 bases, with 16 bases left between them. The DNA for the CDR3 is TGTGCCAGCAGCTTGGGGCTAGGGTACTGGGACAATCAGCCCCAGCATTTT. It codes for CASSLGLGYWDNQPQHF.

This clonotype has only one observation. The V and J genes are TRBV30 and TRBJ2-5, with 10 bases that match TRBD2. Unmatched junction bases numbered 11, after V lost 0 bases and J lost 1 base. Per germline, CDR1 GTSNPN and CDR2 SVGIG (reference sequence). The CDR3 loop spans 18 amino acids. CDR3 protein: CAWSVQDWTSGSQETQYF. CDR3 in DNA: TGTGCCTGGAGTGTACAGGACTGGACTAGCGGCTCCCAAGAGACCCAGTACTTC.

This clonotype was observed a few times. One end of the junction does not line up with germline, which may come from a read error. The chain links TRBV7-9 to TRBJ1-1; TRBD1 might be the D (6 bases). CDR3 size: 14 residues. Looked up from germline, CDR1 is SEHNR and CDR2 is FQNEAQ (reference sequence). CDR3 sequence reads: CASRLGGANTEAFF. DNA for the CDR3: TGTGCCAGCAGATTAGGGGGAGCGAACACTGAAGCTTTCTTT.

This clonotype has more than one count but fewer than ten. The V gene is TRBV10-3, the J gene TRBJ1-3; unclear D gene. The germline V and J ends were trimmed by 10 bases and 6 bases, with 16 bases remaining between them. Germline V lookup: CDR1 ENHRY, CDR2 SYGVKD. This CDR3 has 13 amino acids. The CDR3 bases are TGTGCCACCGCGGTTGAGAGGGCAAACACCATATATTTT. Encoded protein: CATAVERANTIYF.

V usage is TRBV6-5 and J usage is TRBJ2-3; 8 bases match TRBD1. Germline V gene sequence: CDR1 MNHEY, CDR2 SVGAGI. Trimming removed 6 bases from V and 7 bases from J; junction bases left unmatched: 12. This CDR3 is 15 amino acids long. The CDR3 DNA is TGTGCCAGCAGCAGGGACAGGTTAAAGAGGAATACGCAGTATTTT. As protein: CASSRDRLKRNTQYF.

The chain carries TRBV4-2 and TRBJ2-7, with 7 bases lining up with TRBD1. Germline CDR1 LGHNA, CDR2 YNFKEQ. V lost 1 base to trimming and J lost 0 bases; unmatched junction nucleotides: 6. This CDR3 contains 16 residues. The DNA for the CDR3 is TGTGCCAGCAGCCAAGCCGACAGGGCTAGCTCCTACGAGCAGTACTTC. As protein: CASSQADRASSYEQYF.

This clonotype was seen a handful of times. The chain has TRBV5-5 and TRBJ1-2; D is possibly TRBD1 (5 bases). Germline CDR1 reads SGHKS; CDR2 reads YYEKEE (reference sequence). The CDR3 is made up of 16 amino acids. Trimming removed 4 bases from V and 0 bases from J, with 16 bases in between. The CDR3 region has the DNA TGTGCCAGCAGCCTGGAACCCCAGGGTTCTAACTATGGCTACACCTTC. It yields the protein CASSLEPQGSNYGYTF.

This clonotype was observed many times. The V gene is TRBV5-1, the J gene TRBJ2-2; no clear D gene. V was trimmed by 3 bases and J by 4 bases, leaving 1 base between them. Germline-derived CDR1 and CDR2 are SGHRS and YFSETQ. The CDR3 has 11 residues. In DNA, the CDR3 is TGCGCCAGCAGCTCCACCGGGGAGCTGTTTTTT. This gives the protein CASSSTGELFF.

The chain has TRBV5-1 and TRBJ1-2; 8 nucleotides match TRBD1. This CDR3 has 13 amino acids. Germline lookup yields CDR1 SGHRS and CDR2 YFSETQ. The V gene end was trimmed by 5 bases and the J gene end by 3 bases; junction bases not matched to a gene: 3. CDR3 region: CASRTGEDYGYTF. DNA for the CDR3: TGCGCCAGCAGGACAGGGGAGGACTATGGCTACACCTTC. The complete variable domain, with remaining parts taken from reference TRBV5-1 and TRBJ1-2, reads KAGVTQTPRYLIKTRGQQVTLSCSPISGHRSVSWYQQTPGQGLQFLFEYFSETQRNKGNFPGRFSGRQFSNSRSEMNVSTLELGDSALYLCASRTGEDYGYTFGSGTRLTVV.

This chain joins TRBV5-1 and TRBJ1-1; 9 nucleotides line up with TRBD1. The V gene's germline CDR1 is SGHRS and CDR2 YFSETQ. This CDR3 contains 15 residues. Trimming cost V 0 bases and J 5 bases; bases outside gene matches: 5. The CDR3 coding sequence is TGCGCCAGCAGCTTGGACAGGGGGCGCGGTACTGAAGCTTTCTTT. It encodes CASSLDRGRGTEAFF.

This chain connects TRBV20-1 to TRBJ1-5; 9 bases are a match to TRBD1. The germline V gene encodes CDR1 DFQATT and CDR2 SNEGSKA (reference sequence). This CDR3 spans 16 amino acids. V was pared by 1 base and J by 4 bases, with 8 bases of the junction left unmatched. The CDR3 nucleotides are TGCAGTGCTAGAGCCCCCCCCGGGACAGGGAATCAGCCCCAGCATTTT. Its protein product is CSARAPPGTGNQPQHF.

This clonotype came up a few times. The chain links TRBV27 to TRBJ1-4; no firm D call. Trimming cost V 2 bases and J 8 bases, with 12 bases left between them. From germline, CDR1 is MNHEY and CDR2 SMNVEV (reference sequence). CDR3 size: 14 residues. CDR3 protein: CASSLIGSSEKLFF. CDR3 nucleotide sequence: TGTGCCAGCAGTTTAATTGGGTCCAGCGAAAAACTGTTTTTT.

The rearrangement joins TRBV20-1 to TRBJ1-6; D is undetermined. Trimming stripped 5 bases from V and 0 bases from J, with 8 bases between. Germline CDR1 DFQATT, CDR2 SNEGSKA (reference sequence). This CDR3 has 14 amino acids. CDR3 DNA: TGCAGTGCTTTCGAAAGCTCCTATAATTCACCCCTCCACTTT. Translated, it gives CSAFESSYNSPLHF.

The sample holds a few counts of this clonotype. Here the CDR3 reads CAISEVVNTEAFF. Here the CDR3 DNA reads TGTGCCATCAGTGAGGTAGTGAACACTGAAGCTTTCTTT. The chain links TRBV10-3 to TRBJ1-1; no clear D. Trimming cost V 2 bases and J 0 bases, with 4 bases left between them. Germline V lookup: CDR1 ENHRY, CDR2 SYGVKD. This CDR3 contains 13 residues.

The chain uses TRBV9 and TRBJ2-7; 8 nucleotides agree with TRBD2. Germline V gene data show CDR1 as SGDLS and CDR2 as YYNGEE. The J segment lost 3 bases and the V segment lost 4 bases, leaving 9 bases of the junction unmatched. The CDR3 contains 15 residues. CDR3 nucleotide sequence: TGTGCCAGCAGCTCATCACCGGGACTAGGCTACGAGCAGTACTTC. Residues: CASSSSPGLGYEQYF.

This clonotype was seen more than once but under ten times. In DNA, the CDR3 is TGCAGCGCCCGAAGGGGGGACAGGGTGGACTATGGCTACACCTTC. It translates to CSARRGDRVDYGYTF. The rearrangement links TRBV29-1 to TRBJ1-2; 9 nucleotides agree with TRBD1. This CDR3 spans 15 amino acids. The germline gives CDR1 SQVTM, CDR2 ANQGSEA. Losses at the gene ends were 7 bases for V and 3 bases for J; bases not matched to a gene: 12.

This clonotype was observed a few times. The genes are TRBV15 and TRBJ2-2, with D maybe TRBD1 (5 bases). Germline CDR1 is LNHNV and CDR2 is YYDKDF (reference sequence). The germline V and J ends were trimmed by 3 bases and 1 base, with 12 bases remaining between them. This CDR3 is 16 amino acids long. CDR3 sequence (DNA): TGTGCCACCAGCAGGTTGTACAGGTTGAACACCGGGGAGCTGTTTTTT. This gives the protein CATSRLYRLNTGELFF.

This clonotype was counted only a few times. CDR3 loop: CASRATFPNQPQHF. CDR3 nucleotide sequence: TGTGCCAGTAGAGCCACTTTCCCCAATCAGCCCCAGCATTTT. The chain is built from TRBV19 and TRBJ1-5; D remains unclear. The CDR3 is 14 amino acids. In germline, CDR1 is LNHDA, CDR2 SQIVND (reference sequence). V was clipped by 6 bases and J by 3 bases, with 12 bases between them.

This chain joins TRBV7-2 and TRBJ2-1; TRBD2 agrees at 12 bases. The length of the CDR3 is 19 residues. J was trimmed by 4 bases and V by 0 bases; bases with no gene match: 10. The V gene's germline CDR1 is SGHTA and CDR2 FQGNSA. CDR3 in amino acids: CASSLAASGGAPLYNEQFF. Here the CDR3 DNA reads TGTGCCAGCAGCTTAGCGGCTAGCGGGGGGGCCCCCCTGTACAATGAGCAGTTCTTC.

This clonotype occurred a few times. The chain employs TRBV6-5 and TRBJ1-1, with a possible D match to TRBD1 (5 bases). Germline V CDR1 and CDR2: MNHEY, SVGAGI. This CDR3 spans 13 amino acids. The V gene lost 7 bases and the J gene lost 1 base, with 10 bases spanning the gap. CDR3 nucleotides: TGTGCCAGCACTCGGGGGAAGAACACTGAAGCTTTCTTT. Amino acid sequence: CASTRGKNTEAFF.

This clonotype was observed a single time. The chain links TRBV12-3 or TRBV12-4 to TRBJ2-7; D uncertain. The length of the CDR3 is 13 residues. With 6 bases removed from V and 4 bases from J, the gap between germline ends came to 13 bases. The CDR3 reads CASSPADRYEQYF. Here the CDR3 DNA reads TGTGCCAGCAGCCCCGCGGACCGATACGAGCAGTACTTC.

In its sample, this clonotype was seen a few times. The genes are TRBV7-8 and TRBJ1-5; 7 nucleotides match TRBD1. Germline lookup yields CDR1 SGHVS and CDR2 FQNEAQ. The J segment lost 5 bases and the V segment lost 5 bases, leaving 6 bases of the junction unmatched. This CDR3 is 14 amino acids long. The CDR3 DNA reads TGTGCCAGCAGCATACTACAGGGGCATCAGCCCCAGCATTTT. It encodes CASSILQGHQPQHF.

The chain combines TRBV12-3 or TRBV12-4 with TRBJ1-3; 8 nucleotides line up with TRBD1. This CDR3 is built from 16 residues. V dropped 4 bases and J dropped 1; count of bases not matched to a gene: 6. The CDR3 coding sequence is TGTGCCAGCAGTTCGAAACAGGGGGTGTCTGGAAACACCATATATTTT. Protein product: CASSSKQGVSGNTIYF.

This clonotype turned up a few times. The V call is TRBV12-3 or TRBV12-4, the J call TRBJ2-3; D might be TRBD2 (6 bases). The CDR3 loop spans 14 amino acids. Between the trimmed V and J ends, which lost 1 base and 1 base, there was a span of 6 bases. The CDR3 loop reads CASSLGRGTDTQYF. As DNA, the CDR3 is TGTGCCAGCAGTTTAGGGAGGGGCACAGATACGCAGTATTTT.

CDR3 region: CATSGLTTDTQYF. The DNA for the CDR3 is TGTGCCACCAGTGGACTTACCACAGATACGCAGTATTTT. This chain joins TRBV24-1 and TRBJ2-3, with D hard to call. Germline V lookup: CDR1 KGHDR, CDR2 SFDVKD. The CDR3 sequence is 13 residues long. Trimming cost V 5 bases and J 2 bases, with 7 bases left between them.